This T cell receptor (beta chain) was profiled in a study of cytomegalovirus exposure and HLA in healthy donors. Vbeta (60) and Jbeta (13) primers were used in the PCR. The data were produced by immunoSEQ multiplex PCR, yet TCRdb's version contains in-frame clones alone and is incomplete. Of 100,000 or so clones in the sample, roughly 80% are singletons; the top ten hold 2% to 3%. Trimming left V 10 bases short and J 6 bases short, with 13 bases between. The germline gives CDR1 ENHRY, CDR2 SYGVKD. The CDR3 contains 11 residues. This chain uses TRBV10-3 with TRBJ2-7, with D possibly being TRBD2 (5 bases). This receptor was taken from a female donor in good health and CMV-seronegative. The sequencing sample was made of PBMCs. DNA for the CDR3: TGTGCCACCGGGGATAAGGGCGAGCAGTACTTC. It encodes CATGDKGEQYF.